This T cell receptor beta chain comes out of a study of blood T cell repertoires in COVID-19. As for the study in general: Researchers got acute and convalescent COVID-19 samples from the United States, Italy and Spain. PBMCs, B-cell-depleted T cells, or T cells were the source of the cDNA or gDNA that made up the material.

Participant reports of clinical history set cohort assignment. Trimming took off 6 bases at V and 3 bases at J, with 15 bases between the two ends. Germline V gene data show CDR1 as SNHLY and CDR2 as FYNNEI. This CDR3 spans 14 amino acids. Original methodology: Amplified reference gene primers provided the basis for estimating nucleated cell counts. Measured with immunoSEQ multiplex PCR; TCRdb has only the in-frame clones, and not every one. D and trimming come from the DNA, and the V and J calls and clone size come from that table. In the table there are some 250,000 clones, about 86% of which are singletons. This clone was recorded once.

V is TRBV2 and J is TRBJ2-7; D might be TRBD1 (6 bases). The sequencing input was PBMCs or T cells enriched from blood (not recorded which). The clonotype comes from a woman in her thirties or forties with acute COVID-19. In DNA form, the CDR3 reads TGTGCCAGCAGCGCCAGAAGACAGGTCTACGAGCAGTACTTC. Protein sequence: CASSARRQVYEQYF.